This T cell receptor beta chain was obtained from a study of blood T cell repertoires in COVID-19. Study processing details: It was from reference gene primer amplification that nucleated cell counts were estimated. Here immunoSEQ multiplex PCR was the method, and the copy in TCRdb shows in-frame clones only, minus some. V and J calls and clone size come straight from that table; D and trimming were deduced from the DNA. Of about 220,000 clones in the sample, about 80% were seen once. Germline V CDR1 and CDR2: MNHEY, SMNVEV (reference sequence). The CDR3 sequence is 13 residues long. Trimming took 6 bases from V and 3 from J; bases not matched to a gene: 1.

The rearrangement links TRBV27 to TRBJ2-5, with 10 positions matching TRBD2. This receptor was identified in a woman under 40 who had recovered from COVID-19. The specimen was peripheral blood. CDR3 nucleotide sequence: TGTGCCAGCAGAGGACTAGCGGAAGAGACCCAGTACTTC. Amino acids: CASRGLAEETQYF.